This entry lists 18 T cell receptor beta chains sequenced from one sample in a study of T-cell reconstitution after alpha-beta-depleted transplantation in children. The authors prepared the TCRbeta library with unique molecular identifiers. TCRdb reprocessed the PCR reads with MiXCR, giving one entry per CDR3 protein. The table shows over 550,000 distinct CDR3 sequences, with 8% to 11% occurring only once. The material sequenced was PBMCs from the stem cell graft donor, taken from the stem cell graft. These receptors were obtained from a human donor who donated a stem cell graft to a child with acute myeloid leukemia.

The gene calls are TRBV7-2 and TRBJ2-2, with TRBD1 matching over 9 bases. The germline gives CDR1 SGHTA, CDR2 FQGNSA. The CDR3 has 13 residues. The V segment lost 6 bases and the J segment 6 bases; nucleotides outside the gene matches: 2. CDR3 coding DNA: TGTGCCAGCAGGCGGGACAGGGCCGGGGAGCTGTTTTTT. Translating gives CASRRDRAGELFF.

In its sample, this clonotype was seen many times. The V and J genes are TRBV5-1 and TRBJ2-1; 7 nucleotides agree with TRBD2. Germline V gives CDR1 SGHRS, CDR2 YFSETQ. CDR3 length: 16 amino acids. The V and J ends lost 8 bases and 0 bases, in that order; junction bases with no gene match: 11. DNA of the CDR3: TGCGCCAGTACAAATCTAGCGGACAACTCCTACAATGAGCAGTTCTTC. Translation gives CASTNLADNSYNEQFF.

Only a few counts were recorded for this clonotype. The chain carries TRBV29-1 and TRBJ2-7; D not certain. Germline V gives CDR1 SQVTM, CDR2 ANQGSEA. The CDR3 length is 14 residues. Deletions cut 5 bases from V and 2 bases from J, with 16 bases between. The CDR3 spells CSVLPPDGTYEQYF. CDR3 in DNA: TGCAGCGTTCTACCGCCCGATGGAACCTACGAGCAGTACTTC.

The sample holds a few counts of this clonotype. The chain employs TRBV29-1 and TRBJ2-7; 7 positions match TRBD2. Losses at the gene ends were 4 bases for V and 3 bases for J; bases not matched to a gene: 9. CDR1 is SQVTM and CDR2 is ANQGSEA in the germline V gene. The CDR3 has 14 residues. The CDR3 here is CSVALTSSLYEQYF. The DNA of the CDR3 is TGCAGCGTTGCCCTGACTAGCTCCCTCTACGAGCAGTACTTC.

Turning to this clonotype: A single base separates this from a much larger clone, so it may be a read error. The genes are TRBV11-2 and TRBJ1-5; D might be TRBD1 (5 bases). The germline V and J ends were trimmed by 1 base and 5 bases, with 6 bases remaining between them. The CDR3 spans 13 residues. CDR1 is SGHAT, CDR2 FQNNGV, per germline. CDR3 bases: TGTGCCAGCAGCTTAGGACAGTATCAGCCCCAGCATTTT. Translated, it gives CASSLGQYQPQHF. The variable domain in full, completed from reference TRBV11-2 and TRBJ1-5, reads EAGVAQSPRYKIIEKRQSVAFWCNPISGHATLYWYQQILGQGPKLLIQFQNNGVVDDSQLPKDRFSAERLKGVDSTLKIQPAKLEDSAVYLCASSLGQYQPQHFGDGTRLSIL.

The sample holds many counts of this clonotype. V is TRBV7-3 and J is TRBJ2-1; D may be TRBD2 (6 bases). Per germline, CDR1 SGHTA and CDR2 FQGTGA. V was cut by 0 bases and J by 2 bases, with 17 bases left in between. CDR3 length: 18 residues. CDR3 in DNA: TGTGCCAGCAGCTTAACCTACCCAAGACTAGGAACCTACAATGAGCAGTTCTTC. Amino acids: CASSLTYPRLGTYNEQFF.

The chain joins TRBV7-3 to TRBJ2-2; maybe TRBD1 (5 bases). This CDR3 region has 17 residues. Germline V gene lookup returns CDR1 SGHTA and CDR2 FQGTGA. Trimming removed 5 bases at V and 1 base at J, with 17 bases between. CDR3 in amino acids: CASSRSKGPGNTGELFF. In DNA form, the CDR3 reads TGTGCCAGCAGCCGTAGCAAGGGGCCCGGGAACACCGGGGAGCTGTTTTTT. The whole variable domain, filled in from reference TRBV7-3 and TRBJ2-2, reads GAGVSQTPSNKVTEKGKYVELRCDPISGHTALYWYRQSLGQGPEFLIYFQGTGAADDSGLPNDRFFAVRPEGSVSTLKIQRTERGDSAVYLCASSRSKGPGNTGELFFGEGSRLTVL.

This clonotype was found a few times. The chain uses TRBV18 and TRBJ1-1; D might be TRBD1 (5 bases). V lost 3 bases and J 0 bases, leaving 14 bases between the germline ends. CDR1 and CDR2 from the germline V gene are KGHSH and LQKENI. The length of the CDR3 is 16 residues. CDR3: CASSPRDGRLNTEAFF. The CDR3 region has the DNA TGTGCCAGCTCACCTAGGGACGGCAGGCTGAACACTGAAGCTTTCTTT.

This clonotype was recorded many times. The V and J genes are TRBV5-4 and TRBJ1-3; 9 bases match TRBD1. The CDR3 has 17 amino acids. V dropped 4 bases and J dropped 0; count of bases not matched to a gene: 8. Germline CDR1 is SGHNT and CDR2 is YYREEE (reference sequence). CDR3 amino acids: CASSTFGQGLSGNTIYF. CDR3 DNA sequence: TGTGCCAGCAGCACGTTCGGACAGGGGCTCTCTGGAAACACCATATATTTT.

At least ten counts were recorded for this clonotype. This sequence joins TRBV29-1 and TRBJ2-3; 12 nucleotides agree with TRBD2. V dropped 8 bases and J dropped 0; count of bases not matched to a gene: 6. The germline V gene encodes CDR1 SQVTM and CDR2 ANQGSEA. This CDR3 has 15 amino acids. The CDR3 protein is CSPLGTSGSTDTQYF. DNA for the CDR3: TGCAGCCCGTTAGGGACTAGCGGGAGCACAGATACGCAGTATTTT.

This clonotype was observed a few times. The chain employs TRBV28 and TRBJ2-1, with TRBD2 identical over 10 bases. Germline V gene data show CDR1 as MDHEN and CDR2 as SYDVKM. CDR3 size: 17 residues. V shed 6 bases, J shed 5 bases, and the junction held 13 bases outside the gene matches. The CDR3 reads CASSPTRGLAGDNEQFF. CDR3 DNA sequence: TGTGCCAGCAGCCCCACACGCGGGCTAGCGGGGGACAATGAGCAGTTCTTC.

The chain employs TRBV6-2 or TRBV6-3 and TRBJ1-1; D perhaps matches TRBD1 (6 bases). Trimming cost V 5 bases and J 4 bases, with 11 bases left between them. The CDR3 totals 13 residues. Germline V gives CDR1 MNHEY, CDR2 SVGEGT. The CDR3 nucleotides read TGTGCCAGCAGTCCAGGGGTAGTCACTGAAGCTTTCTTT. Translating gives CASSPGVVTEAFF.

In its sample, this clonotype was seen a few times. V usage is TRBV7-6 and J usage is TRBJ2-3; 13 positions agree with TRBD2. The CDR3 consists of 18 residues. Per germline, CDR1 SGHVS and CDR2 FNYEAQ. Unmatched junction bases numbered 13, after V lost 6 bases and J lost 4 bases. In DNA, the CDR3 is TGTGCCAGCAGGAATCCCACTAGCGGGAGGGCCGGGGCAGATACGCAGTATTTT. Encoded protein: CASRNPTSGRAGADTQYF.

The chain recombines TRBV6-5 with TRBJ2-7; the match to TRBD2 covers 14 bases. This CDR3 is built from 16 residues. With 2 bases clipped from V and 5 bases from J, the junction kept 5 bases outside the gene matches. The V gene's germline CDR1 is MNHEY and CDR2 SVGAGI. CDR3 sequence (DNA): TGTGCCAGCAGTTACGGAGGGACTAGCGGGAGAAACGAGCAGTACTTC. It yields the protein CASSYGGTSGRNEQYF.

The V gene is TRBV29-1, the J gene TRBJ2-1, with TRBD2 matching 9 bases. V was pared by 3 bases and J by 0 bases, with 12 bases of the junction left unmatched. The CDR3 consists of 18 residues. The germline V gene encodes CDR1 SQVTM and CDR2 ANQGSEA. The DNA of the CDR3 is TGCAGCGTTGATCAGGCTAGCGGGGAGAGGACCTCCTACAATGAGCAGTTCTTC. Translated: CSVDQASGERTSYNEQFF.

This clonotype was counted at least ten times. The CDR3 spells CASSSAWTSGNRYNEQFF. CDR3 nucleotide sequence: TGTGCCAGCAGCTCCGCTTGGACTAGCGGGAATAGGTACAATGAGCAGTTCTTC. The J gene is TRBJ2-1, the V gene TRBV7-2; TRBD2 aligns across 12 bases. Per germline, CDR1 SGHTA and CDR2 FQGNSA. The CDR3 runs to 18 residues. J gave up 4 bases and V 4 bases, and 11 bases lay outside the gene matches.

This clonotype was detected ten times or more. CDR3 DNA sequence: TGTGCCAGCAGCTTAGTCGGGACTAGCGGGAGCAATGAGCAGTTCTTC. As protein: CASSLVGTSGSNEQFF. The chain joins TRBV11-2 to TRBJ2-1; 14 bases align to TRBD2. Per germline, CDR1 SGHAT and CDR2 FQNNGV. The trim removed 1 base at V and 6 bases at J, leaving 2 bases unmatched. This CDR3 is 16 amino acids long.

The V call is TRBV7-8, the J call TRBJ2-2; 8 nucleotides line up with TRBD1. After removal of 2 bases from V and 6 bases from J, the junction contained 11 bases not matched to a gene. Germline values: CDR1 SGHVS, CDR2 FQNEAQ. The CDR3 spans 17 residues. The CDR3 nucleotides read TGTGCCAGCAGCTTACAGGGGGCCCTTCTCAGCGCCGGGGAGCTGTTTTTT. This translates into CASSLQGALLSAGELFF.